The 16 T cell receptor beta chains below come from one sample, sequenced in a study of CD8+ T cells in alopecia areata. Extracted RNA was reverse transcribed, and the resulting cDNA served as sequencing template. Clones were sequenced by immunoSEQ multiplex PCR, and TCRdb holds only the in-frame ones, with some missing. The table includes nearly 200,000 clones, roughly 60% detected once. Treatment meaning: oral pan-JAK inhibitor, 5-10 mg twice daily. The sample here was CD4+ T cells sorted from blood, taken at week 24, from a patient treated with tofacitinib. Source of these receptors: a human donor with alopecia areata.

The V and J genes are TRBV4-1 and TRBJ2-7; 12 bases agree with TRBD2. Per the germline V gene, CDR1 is MGHRA and CDR2 is YSYEKL. CDR3 length equals 18 residues. The junction had 15 bases not matched to a gene; V was cut back by 3 bases and J by 6 bases. The CDR3 nucleotides are TGCGCCAGCAGCCACCTAGGCCTAGCGGGAGGGCCGGGTCGCGAGCAGTACTTC. It translates to CASSHLGLAGGPGREQYF.

CDR3 loop: CASTSGVTGELFF. CDR3 DNA: TGTGCCAGCACCTCAGGTGTGACCGGGGAGCTGTTTTTT. J is TRBJ2-2 and V is TRBV2, with D uncertain. Trimming pared 7 bases from V and 5 bases from J, leaving 11 bases between. The CDR3 runs 13 residues. Germline-derived CDR1 and CDR2 are SNHLY and FYNNEI.

The genes are TRBV30 and TRBJ2-7; TRBD2 is a possible D gene (5 bases). The germline V gene encodes CDR1 GTSNPN and CDR2 SVGIG (reference sequence). V was trimmed by 3 bases and J by 9 bases, leaving 18 bases between them. The length of the CDR3 is 13 residues. The CDR3 DNA is TGTGCCTGGAGCCCCGACGCACTACGGGGGCAGTACTTC. It is translated as CAWSPDALRGQYF.

This clone was counted a single time. The chain has TRBV15 and TRBJ2-3, with D unclear. CDR1 is LNHNV, CDR2 YYDKDF, per germline (reference sequence). The CDR3 is made up of 14 amino acids. V was cut by 3 bases and J by 4 bases, with 11 bases left in between. The CDR3 here is CATSSGLGADTQYF. The CDR3, as DNA: TGTGCCACCAGCAGTGGGCTTGGGGCAGATACGCAGTATTTT.

V is TRBV29-1 and J is TRBJ2-5; D could derive from TRBD1 or TRBD2 (5 bases each). V gave up 2 bases and J gave up 0 bases, with 10 bases separating them. There are 14 residues in the CDR3. Germline V CDR1 and CDR2: SQVTM, ANQGSEA. DNA for the CDR3: TGCAGCGTTGAACCCCAGGGACACCAAGAGACCCAGTACTTC. Amino acid sequence: CSVEPQGHQETQYF. The full variable domain, completed using reference TRBV29-1 and TRBJ2-5, is SAVISQKPSRDICQRGTSLTIQCQVDSQVTMMFWYRQQPGQSLTLIATANQGSEATYESGFVIDKFPISRPNLTFSTLTVSNMSPEDSSIYLCSVEPQGHQETQYFGPGTRLLVL.

The chain couples TRBV29-1 to TRBJ1-1; 8 nucleotides agree with TRBD1. CDR1 is SQVTM, CDR2 ANQGSEA, per germline. CDR3 size: 12 residues. The J segment lost 0 bases and the V segment lost 7 bases, leaving 1 base of the junction unmatched. Here the CDR3 DNA reads TGCAGCGCAGGGGGCTTGAACACTGAAGCTTTCTTT. Its protein is CSAGGLNTEAFF.

This clone was recorded a few times. The chain recombines TRBV30 with TRBJ2-6; D is ambiguous. CDR3 length equals 12 residues. The V and J ends lost 1 base and 2 bases respectively, with 0 bases between them. Germline CDR1 is GTSNPN and CDR2 is SVGIG (reference sequence). This CDR3 is CAWSAGANVLTF. The CDR3 region has the DNA TGTGCCTGGAGTGCTGGGGCCAACGTCCTGACTTTC.

V gene TRBV29-1 combines with J gene TRBJ2-4; 8 bases fit TRBD1. The CDR3 runs to 13 residues. Germline V gene sequence: CDR1 SQVTM, CDR2 ANQGSEA. The J segment lost 6 bases and the V segment lost 4 bases, leaving 5 bases of the junction unmatched. CDR3 nucleotides: TGCAGCGTTGTTCCTGGACAGGGAAACATTCAGTACTTC. It specifies CSVVPGQGNIQYF.

The chain's CDR3 is CASSPYGTSGAQETQYF. The DNA for the CDR3 is TGTGCCAGCAGCCCCTACGGAACTAGCGGGGCCCAAGAGACCCAGTACTTC. The chain employs TRBV28 and TRBJ2-5; 10 bases are a match to TRBD2. The CDR3 is 17 amino acids. V lost 6 bases to trimming and J lost 1 base; unmatched junction nucleotides: 11. CDR1 and CDR2 (germline): MDHEN, SYDVKM.

The CDR3 region is CAAGGASGAYEQYF. The CDR3, as DNA: TGTGCCGCCGGAGGGGCTAGCGGGGCCTACGAGCAGTACTTC. This chain joins TRBV10-3 and TRBJ2-7; 9 bases are a match to TRBD2. Trimming at V came to 11 bases and at J to 2 bases, leaving 10 bases not matched to a gene. The germline gives CDR1 ENHRY, CDR2 SYGVKD. The length of the CDR3 is 14 residues.

In this sample, this clone turned up a few times. The chain uses TRBV7-6 and TRBJ2-7, with D uncertain. The germline V gene encodes CDR1 SGHVS and CDR2 FNYEAQ. The CDR3 runs to 13 residues. Trimming removed 5 bases from V and 6 bases from J, with 14 bases in between. CDR3 nucleotide sequence: TGTGCCAGCAGCAGAGAAATTACGGGCGAGCAGTACTTC. It translates to CASSREITGEQYF.

CDR3 nucleotides: TGTGCCAGTAGTACAGGGGTGCGAGACATTCAGTACTTC. Translating it yields CASSTGVRDIQYF. The V call is TRBV19, the J call TRBJ2-4; tentative D call: TRBD1 (6 bases). Germline V gene sequence: CDR1 LNHDA, CDR2 SQIVND (reference sequence). Trimming removed 4 bases at V and 8 bases at J, with 12 bases between. The CDR3 contains 13 residues.

This chain uses TRBV25-1 with TRBJ2-5; tentative D call: TRBD2 (6 bases). CDR3 length: 17 amino acids. Germline V lookup: CDR1 MGHDK, CDR2 SYGVNS. With 1 base removed from V and 1 base from J, the gap between germline ends came to 16 bases. CDR3 amino acids: CASSESWYRETQETQYF. The CDR3 DNA reads as TGTGCCAGCAGTGAATCCTGGTATCGGGAGACCCAAGAGACCCAGTACTTC. Supplemented by reference TRBV25-1 and TRBJ2-5, the full variable domain reads EADIYQTPRYLVIGTGKKITLECSQTMGHDKMYWYQQDPGMELHLIHYSYGVNSTEKGDLSSESTVSRIRTEHFPLTLESARPSHTSQYLCASSESWYRETQETQYFGPGTRLLVL.

This chain joins TRBV29-1 and TRBJ1-2; TRBD1 might be the D (5 bases). This CDR3 is built from 13 residues. Germline lookup yields CDR1 SQVTM and CDR2 ANQGSEA. The V and J ends lost 2 bases and 8 bases respectively, with 15 bases between them. The CDR3 loop is CSVEPRGKSGYTF. The CDR3 DNA reads TGCAGCGTTGAACCCCGGGGCAAGTCAGGCTACACCTTC.

This clone was recorded a few times. This sequence joins TRBV15 and TRBJ2-7; D not resolved. Trimming left V 1 base short and J 2 bases short, with 3 bases between. The V gene's germline CDR1 is LNHNV and CDR2 YYDKDF (reference sequence). The CDR3 loop spans 12 amino acids. In DNA, the CDR3 is TGTGCCACCAGCAGAGGCCCCTACGAGCAGTACTTC. It encodes CATSRGPYEQYF.

J is TRBJ1-2 and V is TRBV5-1, with D tentatively TRBD1 (6 bases). CDR3 length: 14 residues. The germline V and J ends were trimmed by 4 bases and 2 bases, with 12 bases remaining between them. Germline V CDR1 and CDR2: SGHRS, YFSETQ. CDR3 in DNA: TGCGCCAGCAGCCCATCCACAGGGAACTATGGCTACACCTTC. As protein: CASSPSTGNYGYTF.